This T cell receptor beta chain appears in the sequencing data of a study of blood T cell repertoires in COVID-19 (dated by TCRdb to the early 2020s). Background on the whole study: The collaborator samples originated in the United States, Italy and Spain and spanned the acute and convalescent phases of COVID-19. The prospective study material was composed of cDNA or gDNA derived from T cells, B-cell-depleted T cells, or PBMCs. Samples came from the ongoing ImmuneRACE study (first 160 participants) plus 1,254 subjects from 6 global collaborators. Deeply sampled blood TCRbeta repertoires from subjects exposed to, actively infected with, or recovered from COVID-19 were included in the dataset. Nearly every sample came with metadata listing a de-identified subject ID, COVID-19 status, age in years and sex. Where available, HLA class I and class II types were obtained from metadata supplied by the sample provider rather than from assay-based typing. The repertoires were released in a freely available public database meant as a resource for research on the immune response to SARS-CoV-2. Results and caveats for the whole study, not just this receptor: The quantity of clinical and demographic metadata differed by source and by participant and was supplied without curation.

The immunoSEQ Assay, a bias-controlled multiplex PCR, was used to amplify TCRbeta CDR3 regions from genomic DNA. The study's own analysis went as follows. Within the assay, amplification of reference gene primers was used to estimate how many nucleated cells each sample contained. To quantify the absolute abundance of each unique TCRbeta CDR3 rearrangement, sequence reads were collapsed and filtered. For each sample, productive Simpson clonality was calculated as the square root of Simpson's diversity index across productive rearrangements. The clones in this table, taken by TCRdb from immuneACCESS, are in-frame only. Not every clone is retained; where verified, under half of the shortfall comes from an unresolved V gene, and the cause of the rest is unknown. V, J and clone size derive from that table, while D and trimming were established from the DNA sequence. For this sample the table gives approximately 49,000 clones, of which around 86% were detected only once. The top ten constitute approximately 20% of the sample.

A note on this clone: No cognate antigen has been identified for it. No base-level quality is on record; no much larger clone is a single base apart.

One collaborating source in Seattle enrolled patients during active infection and followed them longitudinally through the course of disease. Each collaborating institution followed its own protocols to collect whole blood in K2EDTA tubes. For TCRbeta analysis, collaborators shipped samples in one of three forms: frozen whole blood, isolated PBMCs, or DNA extracted from either of those sample types. V is pruned by 5 bases and J by 9 bases, leaving 7 bases of the junction without a gene match. The germline V gene specifies SGHDN as CDR1 and FVKESK as CDR2. The CDR3 sequence holds 15 residues, the cysteine and phenylalanine included. Kept here is only the CDR3 DNA, which spans 45 bases and is read in frame from base 1.

The sequenced sample consisted of peripheral blood. The chain links TRBV14 with TRBJ2-1, with 13 central nucleotides matching TRBD2. The source of this sequence is a woman aged 80 or over with COVID-19, enrolled during active disease. In nucleotide form, the sequence is TGTGCCAGCAGCTCCGGGACTAGCGGGATGAGTGAGCAGTTCTTC. Translated, it reads CASSSGTSGMSEQFF.